This T cell receptor (beta chain) was documented in a study of T cells expressing NK-cell markers. Study-wide results and caveats: Topping the CD3+CD56-NKG2C+ fraction as well were these clonotypes, in a handful of donors.

TCRdb reprocessed the 5' RACE reads; each CDR3 protein has one entry and no DNA is given. This sample's clone table lists roughly 420,000 distinct CDR3 sequences. In the case of this clonotype: Its antigen is unidentified.

Sequenced material: blood T cells: a sorted CD56 or NKG2C T cell subset, CD4+ or CD8+ T cells, or bulk PBMC T cells (not recorded which). The sequence was obtained from a woman between 18 and 70 years old in good health.

The CDR3 sequence is CASSWGGAAPTPSF. This rearrangement joins TRBV12-3 or TRBV12-4 to TRBJ2-7; TCRdb reports TRBD1, a call that lacks DNA to check it against. This CDR3 is built from 14 residues.